The 8 T cell receptor beta chains below come from one sample, sequenced in a study of patients and donors after allogeneic stem cell transplantation. Using its own MiXCR run on the RT-PCR reads, TCRdb lists one record per CDR3 protein. The data contain 800,000 to 1,000,000 distinct CDR3 sequences, approximately 18% of them seen just once; the ten biggest clones take up 5% to 7.5%. The specimen was blood, either unsorted or a sorted T cell fraction (not recorded which). All receptors come from a human donor who was either an allogeneic HSCT recipient or a stem cell or donor lymphocyte infusion donor (not recorded which). It is not recorded whose cells these are; they may come from a transplant donor.

The gene calls are TRBV19 and TRBJ1-2, with D unresolved. The germline gives CDR1 LNHDA, CDR2 SQIVND (reference sequence). V gave up 8 bases and J gave up 0 bases, with 7 bases separating them. The CDR3 is made up of 12 amino acids. The CDR3 bases are TGTGCCAGTCAATCGGCTAACTATGGCTACACCTTC. Translating it yields CASQSANYGYTF.

This clonotype has just a few counts. The chain recombines TRBV27 with TRBJ2-7; no clear D. Germline lookup yields CDR1 MNHEY and CDR2 SMNVEV (reference sequence). The CDR3 has 15 amino acids. Trimming shortened V by 5 bases and J by 0 bases, and 14 bases separated the two germline ends. The CDR3 is CASSGWHRDSYEQYF. The CDR3 nucleotides read TGTGCCAGCAGTGGGTGGCACCGTGACTCCTACGAGCAGTACTTC.

The gene calls are TRBV27 and TRBJ2-5; D is perhaps TRBD1 or TRBD2 (5 bases each). There are 14 residues in the CDR3. Trimming removed 5 bases from V and 1 base from J, with 11 bases in between. Germline V gene lookup returns CDR1 MNHEY and CDR2 SMNVEV (reference sequence). The CDR3 bases are TGTGCCAGCAGTGAAACGGGGCCCCAAGAGACCCAGTACTTC. It encodes CASSETGPQETQYF.

This clonotype was picked up a small number of times. The V and J genes are TRBV27 and TRBJ2-1; weak D call: TRBD2 (6 bases). The CDR3 totals 15 residues. In germline, CDR1 is MNHEY, CDR2 SMNVEV (reference sequence). V lost 1 base, J lost 6 bases, and 13 bases lay in between. CDR3 residues: CASSLLTGEFNEQFF. Written as DNA, the CDR3 is TGTGCCAGCAGTTTATTAACGGGAGAGTTCAATGAGCAGTTCTTC.

The J gene is TRBJ2-7, the V gene TRBV30; 8 bases align to TRBD2. CDR1 and CDR2 (germline): GTSNPN, SVGIG (reference sequence). V was clipped by 0 bases and J by 0 bases; unmatched bases: 4. This CDR3 region has 15 residues. The CDR3 loop reads CAWSVGSGSSYEQYF. The CDR3 DNA reads as TGTGCCTGGAGTGTAGGAAGCGGGAGCTCCTACGAGCAGTACTTC.

This clonotype was seen ten or more times. The chain has TRBV7-2 and TRBJ2-1, with 9 nucleotides matching TRBD1. Germline trimming cut 5 bases from V and 0 bases from J; bases unmatched to any gene: 5. Germline loops: CDR1 SGHTA, CDR2 FQGNSA. The CDR3 spans 16 residues. The CDR3 DNA is TGTGCCAGCAGCGGGACAGGGTTAAGCTCCTACAATGAGCAGTTCTTC. The encoded protein is CASSGTGLSSYNEQFF. The variable domain in full, completed from reference TRBV7-2 and TRBJ2-1, reads GAGVSQSPSNKVTEKGKDVELRCDPISGHTALYWYRQSLGQGLEFLIYFQGNSAPDKSGLPSDRFSAERTGGSVSTLTIQRTQQEDSAVYLCASSGTGLSSYNEQFFGPGTRLTVL.

This clonotype was observed a few times. The chain links TRBV12-3 or TRBV12-4 to TRBJ2-7; tentatively, D is TRBD2 (6 bases). V shed 8 bases and J shed 6 bases, with 17 bases lying between them. The CDR3 has 13 amino acids. The CDR3 region is CASRGLSSTEQYF. The CDR3 nucleotides are TGTGCCAGCCGTGGACTAAGTTCGACCGAGCAGTACTTC.

This clonotype was counted only a few times. The chain has TRBV7-3 and TRBJ1-1; D gene ambiguous. Per germline, CDR1 SGHTA and CDR2 FQGTGA. The V end was cut by 5 bases, the J end by 2 bases, with 9 bases between. The CDR3 is 13 amino acids. CDR3 DNA: TGTGCCAGCAGCCCAAATACCAACACTGAAGCTTTCTTT. Amino acid sequence: CASSPNTNTEAFF.